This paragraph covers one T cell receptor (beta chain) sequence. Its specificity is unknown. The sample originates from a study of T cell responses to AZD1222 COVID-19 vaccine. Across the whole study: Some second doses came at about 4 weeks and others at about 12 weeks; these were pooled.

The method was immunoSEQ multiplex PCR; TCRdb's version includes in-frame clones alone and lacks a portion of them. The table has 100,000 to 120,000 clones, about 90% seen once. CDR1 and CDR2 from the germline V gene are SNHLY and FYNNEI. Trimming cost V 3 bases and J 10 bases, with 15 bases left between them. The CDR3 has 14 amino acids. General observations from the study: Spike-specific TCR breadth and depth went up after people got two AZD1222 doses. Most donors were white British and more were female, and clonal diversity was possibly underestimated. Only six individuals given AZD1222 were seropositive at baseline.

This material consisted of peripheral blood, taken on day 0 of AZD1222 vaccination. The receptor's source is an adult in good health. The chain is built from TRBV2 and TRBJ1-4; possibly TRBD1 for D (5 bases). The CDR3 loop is CASSDNRLIGKLFF. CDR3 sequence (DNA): TGTGCCAGCAGTGACAACAGGCTGATCGGAAAACTGTTTTTT. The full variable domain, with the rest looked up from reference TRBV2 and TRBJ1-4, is EPEVTQTPSHQVTQMGQEVILRCVPISNHLYFYWYRQILGQKVEFLVSFYNNEISEKSEIFDDQFSVERPDGSNFTLKIRSTKLEDSAMYFCASSDNRLIGKLFFGSGTQLSVL.